The following is a TCR beta chain sequence with its context. What it binds is unknown. These data come from a study of beta chain features in type 1 diabetes. Regarding the study as a whole: Within patients, naive, central memory and Treg TCRB repertoires seemed more similar than within healthy donors. Shortening of TCRB CDR3s, moderate but significant, appeared in all four CD4+ subsets of Type 1 diabetes patients.

The investigators reverse transcribed all of the isolated RNA, so they sequenced expressed TCRB transcripts. Naive, central memory and regulatory T cell samples came to a mean of around 3.3 million reads. Assay: immunoSEQ multiplex PCR; the TCRdb copy retains only in-frame clones and omits some. The sample gives 550,000 to 850,000 clones, roughly an eighth of which show up once; 0.022% is in the top ten. V lost 8 bases to trimming and J lost 1 base, with 11 bases between them. Germline V CDR1 and CDR2: WSHSY, SAAADI. This CDR3 has 14 residues. The collection from each donor was one heparinised blood draw averaging approximately 110 mL. Purity of each sorted population was above 95%.

The sequence came from a man younger than 35 with type 1 diabetes. The sample consisted of naive CD4+ T cells from blood. This chain links TRBV10-2 with TRBJ2-2; maybe TRBD2 (5 bases). The CDR3 coding sequence is TGCGCCAGCGAGGGCAGAGTGAACACCGGGGAGCTGTTTTTT. Translating gives CASEGRVNTGELFF.